These 28 T cell receptor beta chains originate from one sample sequenced in a study of blood T cell repertoires in COVID-19 (dated by TCRdb to the early 2020s). The library was made by the immunoSEQ multiplex PCR assay. As stored in TCRdb, this immuneACCESS dataset retains in-frame rearrangements with V and J assigned. A fraction of the clones does not appear; measured against another copy, unresolved V genes explain less than half of the discrepancy, and the remainder lacks a known reason. The sample table lists hundreds of thousands of clones, roughly four fifths of them with a count of one. The top ten clones comprise around 10% of the sample. The specimen was peripheral blood. These TCRs come from a woman aged 45-65 years who had recovered from COVID-19.

The chain uses TRBV6-2 or TRBV6-3 and TRBJ2-1, with D unclear. Germline V CDR1 and CDR2: MNHEY, SVGEGT. V lost 4 bases, J lost 9 bases, and 7 bases lay in between. The CDR3 length is 11 residues. CDR3 sequence (DNA): TGTGCCAGCAGTTCCCGAGTTGAGCAGTTCTTC. Its protein product is CASSSRVEQFF.

The chain employs TRBV4-3 and TRBJ1-1, with a weak D call TRBD1 (5 bases). Germline lookup yields CDR1 LGHNA and CDR2 YSLEER. This CDR3 has 15 amino acids. Trimming shortened V by 0 bases and J by 1 base, and 9 bases separated the two germline ends. The CDR3: CASSQDFRANTEAFF. Written as DNA, the CDR3 is TGCGCCAGCAGCCAAGACTTCAGGGCGAACACTGAAGCTTTCTTT.

V is TRBV7-9 and J is TRBJ2-1; D possibly corresponds to TRBD1 (6 bases). The germline V gene has CDR1 SEHNR and CDR2 FQNEAQ (reference sequence). This CDR3 has 15 residues. V lost 3 bases to trimming and J lost 2 bases, with 11 bases between them. As DNA, the CDR3 is TGTGCCAGCAGCTTGCGTCAGGGGACCTACAATGAGCAGTTCTTC. Translation gives CASSLRQGTYNEQFF.

This clone was seen only once. This chain joins TRBV18 and TRBJ1-5, with unresolved D. Germline V gene sequence: CDR1 KGHSH, CDR2 LQKENI. The V end lost 2 bases, the J end lost 1 base, and 9 bases lay between the germline ends. CDR3 length: 15 amino acids. Here the CDR3 DNA reads TGTGCCAGCTCACCAAGTCAGGTGAGCAATCAGCCCCAGCATTTT. Protein: CASSPSQVSNQPQHF.

The chain carries TRBV9 and TRBJ2-5; the match to TRBD2 covers 7 bases. Per germline, CDR1 SGDLS and CDR2 YYNGEE. With 1 base clipped from V and 7 bases from J, the junction kept 4 bases outside the gene matches. The CDR3 contains 13 residues. CDR3 coding DNA: TGTGCCAGCAGCGTAACTAGCGAAGCGACCCAGTACTTC. This encodes CASSVTSEATQYF.

A few counts support this clone. CDR3 sequence reads: CASSNFVLSYEQYF. The CDR3 DNA reads TGTGCCAGCAGCAATTTCGTCCTTTCCTACGAGCAGTACTTC. The chain employs TRBV7-2 and TRBJ2-7, with D uncertain. Germline V CDR1 and CDR2: SGHTA, FQGNSA. Trimming cost V 5 bases and J 1 base, with 12 bases left between them. The CDR3 consists of 14 residues. Full variable domain (rest looked up from reference TRBV7-2 and TRBJ2-7): GAGVSQSPSNKVTEKGKDVELRCDPISGHTALYWYRQSLGQGLEFLIYFQGNSAPDKSGLPSDRFSAERTGGSVSTLTIQRTQQEDSAVYLCASSNFVLSYEQYFGPGTRLTVT.

The V gene is TRBV10-3, the J gene TRBJ1-1; 7 nucleotides match TRBD1. From germline, CDR1 is ENHRY and CDR2 SYGVKD. The CDR3 sequence is 15 residues long. Trimming took 2 bases from V and 1 from J; bases not matched to a gene: 4. The CDR3 region is CAISEGRQGNTEAFF. The CDR3, as DNA: TGTGCCATCAGTGAGGGGCGACAGGGGAACACTGAAGCTTTCTTT.

This clone came up once. The CDR3 sequence is CASEDRGRPSYYGYTF. The DNA of the CDR3 is TGTGCCAGTGAAGACAGGGGGCGTCCCTCCTATTATGGCTACACCTTC. The V gene is TRBV19, the J gene TRBJ1-2, with TRBD1 matching 10 bases. Germline V lookup: CDR1 LNHDA, CDR2 SQIVND (reference sequence). The J segment lost 5 bases and the V segment lost 8 bases, leaving 14 bases of the junction unmatched. The CDR3 is 16 amino acids.

The chain is built from TRBV6-5 and TRBJ1-2; TRBD1 matches at 8 bases. Germline V CDR1 and CDR2: MNHEY, SVGAGI. The CDR3 covers 15 residues. V gave up 7 bases and J gave up 0 bases; unmatched junction bases: 7. The CDR3 DNA reads TGTGCCAGCATGGGACAGGCGAGAACTAACTATGGCTACACCTTC. Translation: CASMGQARTNYGYTF.

This clone was observed once. The chain uses TRBV5-1 and TRBJ2-7, with TRBD2 matching 7 bases. CDR1 is SGHRS and CDR2 is YFSETQ in the germline V gene. Trimming cost V 1 base and J 6 bases; bases outside gene matches: 19. There are 18 residues in the CDR3. The CDR3 DNA reads TGCGCCAGCAGCTTGTCTCCGAACACTCTAGCGGAGAGGCCCGAGCAGTACTTC. As protein: CASSLSPNTLAERPEQYF.

The rearrangement joins TRBV7-2 to TRBJ2-2; D perhaps matches TRBD1 (6 bases). Germline lookup yields CDR1 SGHTA and CDR2 FQGNSA. CDR3 length equals 14 residues. V lost 6 bases to trimming and J lost 7 bases, with 15 bases between them. The CDR3 loop is CASSWGRLGGELFF. Written as DNA, the CDR3 is TGTGCCAGCAGTTGGGGGCGCCTTGGCGGGGAGCTGTTTTTT. The full variable domain, in which reference TRBV7-2 and TRBJ2-2 provide the parts outside the CDR3, is GAGVSQSPSNKVTEKGKDVELRCDPISGHTALYWYRQSLGQGLEFLIYFQGNSAPDKSGLPSDRFSAERTGGSVSTLTIQRTQQEDSAVYLCASSWGRLGGELFFGEGSRLTVL.

The chain combines TRBV6-5 with TRBJ2-7; D may be TRBD1 (6 bases). The CDR3 runs to 13 residues. Trimming removed 5 bases at V and 2 bases at J, with 10 bases between. Germline V gives CDR1 MNHEY, CDR2 SVGAGI. CDR3 region: CASSPRDTYEQYF. CDR3 coding DNA: TGTGCCAGCAGTCCTCGGGACACCTACGAGCAGTACTTC.

The chain uses TRBV2 and TRBJ1-1; D call uncertain. Per germline, CDR1 SNHLY and CDR2 FYNNEI. CDR3 length: 14 residues. Trimming shortened V by 5 bases and J by 3 bases, and 13 bases separated the two germline ends. Here the CDR3 reads CASSWAGSDTEAFF. The CDR3 DNA sequence: TGTGCCAGCAGTTGGGCCGGATCGGACACTGAAGCTTTCTTT.

The chain is built from TRBV3-1 (or the pseudogene TRBV3-2) and TRBJ2-1, with TRBD2 matching 9 bases. The CDR3 runs 19 residues. V gave up 2 bases and J gave up 4 bases; unmatched junction bases: 15. From germline, CDR1 is LGHDT and CDR2 YNNKEL (reference sequence). The CDR3 is CASSQKATALAGKYNEQFF. The CDR3 DNA reads as TGTGCCAGCAGCCAAAAAGCGACAGCGCTAGCGGGGAAATACAATGAGCAGTTCTTC.

The rearrangement links TRBV28 to TRBJ1-2; D remains ambiguous. The CDR3 totals 13 residues. Trimming pared 6 bases from V and 2 bases from J, leaving 10 bases between. From germline, CDR1 is MDHEN and CDR2 SYDVKM. The CDR3 spells CASSADSNYGYTF. The CDR3 DNA is TGTGCCAGCAGCGCGGATTCAAACTATGGCTACACCTTC.

CDR3 region: CASSTGTSGNNEQFF. The CDR3 nucleotides read TGTGCCAGCAGTACCGGGACTAGCGGAAACAATGAGCAGTTCTTC. The V and J genes are TRBV28 and TRBJ2-1; 11 bases are shared with TRBD2. The V gene's germline CDR1 is MDHEN and CDR2 SYDVKM. The CDR3 is 15 residues long. V dropped 5 bases and J dropped 5; count of bases not matched to a gene: 5.

Comment on this clone: Possible read error: a much larger clone is one base away. The sample carries other DNA sequences with the same CDR3. The chain links TRBV5-4 to TRBJ2-7; no definite D call. This CDR3 contains 13 residues. Trimming stripped 4 bases from V and 3 bases from J, with 11 bases between. Germline V gene lookup returns CDR1 SGHNT and CDR2 YYREEE (reference sequence). In DNA, the CDR3 is TGTGCCAGCAGCCCTCCCGGCGGCTACGAGCAGTACTTC. This translates into CASSPPGGYEQYF.

The V and J genes are TRBV5-4 and TRBJ2-4; 7 nucleotides align to TRBD2. V dropped 4 bases and J dropped 2; count of bases not matched to a gene: 6. Germline loops: CDR1 SGHNT, CDR2 YYREEE (reference sequence). The CDR3 is 15 amino acids. CDR3: CASSPTAGTKNIQYF. The CDR3 DNA reads as TGTGCCAGCAGCCCCACAGCGGGGACCAAAAACATTCAGTACTTC.

The V gene is TRBV4-1, the J gene TRBJ2-7; TRBD1 agrees at 8 bases. Germline CDR1 and CDR2: MGHRA and YSYEKL. CDR3 size: 16 residues. With 4 bases clipped from V and 3 bases from J, the junction kept 11 bases outside the gene matches. The CDR3 DNA is TGCGCCAGCAGCCCCCCCTCCCAACAGGGGGGCTACGAGCAGTACTTC. It encodes CASSPPSQQGGYEQYF.

V usage is TRBV19 and J usage is TRBJ1-2; D remains unclear. V lost 5 bases, J lost 6 bases, and 10 bases lay in between. CDR3 length equals 12 residues. Germline CDR1 is LNHDA and CDR2 is SQIVND (reference sequence). In DNA, the CDR3 is TGTGCCAGTAGTTTCAGATCCAATGGCTACACCTTC. This codes for CASSFRSNGYTF.

This chain connects TRBV6-4 to TRBJ2-1; 9 bases align to TRBD2. Per germline, CDR1 MRHNA and CDR2 SNTAGT. The CDR3 loop spans 16 amino acids. With V trimmed by 2 bases and J by 1 base, 3 bases remained unmatched. CDR3 in DNA: TGTGCCAGCAGTGACGAGGCGGGAGGGTCCTACAATGAGCAGTTCTTC. Its translation: CASSDEAGGSYNEQFF.

Here the CDR3 reads CASSLVKGVSEQFF. The CDR3 DNA sequence: TGTGCCAGCAGCTTAGTTAAGGGGGTTAGCGAGCAGTTCTTC. This chain uses TRBV7-2 with TRBJ2-1; a weak D match, TRBD1 (6 bases). The germline V and J ends were trimmed by 1 base and 10 bases, with 14 bases remaining between them. The CDR3 contains 14 residues. The germline V gene has CDR1 SGHTA and CDR2 FQGNSA.

The chain recombines TRBV19 with TRBJ1-1; D might be TRBD1 (5 bases). The CDR3 runs 14 residues. Germline V gives CDR1 LNHDA, CDR2 SQIVND (reference sequence). The ends were cut back, 4 bases at V and 4 bases at J, with 13 bases in the middle. As DNA, the CDR3 is TGTGCCAGTAGTAAATCCACAGGATCCACTGAAGCTTTCTTT. It yields the protein CASSKSTGSTEAFF.

At least ten counts were recorded for this clone. This sequence joins TRBV27 and TRBJ2-7; the match to TRBD2 covers 11 bases. The CDR3 length is 16 residues. The germline V gene has CDR1 MNHEY and CDR2 SMNVEV (reference sequence). The V gene end was trimmed by 2 bases and the J gene end by 7 bases; junction bases not matched to a gene: 10. Here the CDR3 reads CASSLRFSGRAEEQYF. Here the CDR3 DNA reads TGTGCCAGCAGTTTAAGGTTTAGCGGGAGGGCAGAAGAGCAGTACTTC.

The chain has TRBV12-3 or TRBV12-4 and TRBJ2-7, with D maybe TRBD2 (5 bases). The V end was cut by 5 bases, the J end by 2 bases, with 10 bases between. CDR3 length: 13 residues. The CDR3 region has the DNA TGTGCCAGCAGTACCGGAGGTCCCTACGAGCAGTACTTC. Protein: CASSTGGPYEQYF.

This chain links TRBV12-3 or TRBV12-4 with TRBJ2-7; TRBD1 matches at 8 bases. The trim removed 8 bases at V and 2 bases at J, leaving 2 bases unmatched. The CDR3 has 12 residues. This CDR3 reads CASGQGTYEQYF. The CDR3 region has the DNA TGTGCCAGCGGACAGGGTACCTACGAGCAGTACTTC.

CDR3 in DNA: TGTGCCAGTAGTATAGAAGTGCAGGGAGGTCAGAACACTGAAGCTTTCTTT. Its translation is CASSIEVQGGQNTEAFF. This chain uses TRBV19 with TRBJ1-1; D perhaps matches TRBD1 (5 bases). Trimming cost V 0 bases and J 1 base, with 15 bases left between them. The CDR3 totals 17 residues. Germline CDR1 LNHDA, CDR2 SQIVND (reference sequence).

V usage is TRBV4-3 and J usage is TRBJ1-2; D is unresolved. Germline lookup yields CDR1 LGHNA and CDR2 YSLEER. V was cut by 0 bases and J by 3 bases, with 14 bases left in between. The CDR3 has 16 amino acids. The CDR3 DNA reads as TGCGCCAGCAGCCAAGATAACCTAGGAGGAGACTATGGCTACACCTTC. Residues: CASSQDNLGGDYGYTF.